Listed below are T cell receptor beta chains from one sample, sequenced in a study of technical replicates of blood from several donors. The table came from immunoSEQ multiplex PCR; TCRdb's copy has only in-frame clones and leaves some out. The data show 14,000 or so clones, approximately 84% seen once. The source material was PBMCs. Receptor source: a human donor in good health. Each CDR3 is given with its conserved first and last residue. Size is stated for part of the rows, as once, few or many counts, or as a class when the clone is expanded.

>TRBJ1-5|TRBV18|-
CASSPPTGTPSNQPQHF
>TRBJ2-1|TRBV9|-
CASSLAGQVNEQFF
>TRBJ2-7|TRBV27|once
CASSTTKSYEQYF
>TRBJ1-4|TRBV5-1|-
CASSFRRATNEKLFF
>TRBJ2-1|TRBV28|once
CATRLERNEQFF
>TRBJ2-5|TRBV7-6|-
CASSSSGTLQETQYF
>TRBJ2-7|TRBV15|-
CATSSHPGAENEQYF
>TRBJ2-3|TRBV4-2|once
CASSQGTGLLTTDTQYF
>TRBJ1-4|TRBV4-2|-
CASSPSSTSNEKLFF
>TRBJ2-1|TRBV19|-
CASIPTSGSIGEQFF
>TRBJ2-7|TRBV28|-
CASSLWTGSYEQYF
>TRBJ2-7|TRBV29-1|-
CSVAQGGEQYF
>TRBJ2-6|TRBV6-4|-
CASSDGTSGSGANVLTF
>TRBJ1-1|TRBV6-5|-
CASSTTEGNTEAFF
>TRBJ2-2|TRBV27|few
CASSFTAAGELFF
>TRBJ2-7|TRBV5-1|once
CASSLGLASSYEQYF
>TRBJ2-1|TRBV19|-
CASSGQGAFFNEQFF
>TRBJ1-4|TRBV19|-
CASRPLQGRNEKLFF
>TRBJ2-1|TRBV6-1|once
CASSEFAGDYNEQFF
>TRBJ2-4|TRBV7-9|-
CASRADLAVKAGDIQYF
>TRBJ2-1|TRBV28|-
CASSTTGGSSYNEQFF
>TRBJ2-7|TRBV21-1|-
CASSKEGATGAPYEQYF
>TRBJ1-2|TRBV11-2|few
CASSLGTGNGYTF
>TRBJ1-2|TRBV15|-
CATSRDQGDGYTF
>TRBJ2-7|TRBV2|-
CASTTGTRSSYEQYF
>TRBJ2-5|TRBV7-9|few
CASSFEGETQYF
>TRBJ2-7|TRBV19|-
CASSIGRGEQYF
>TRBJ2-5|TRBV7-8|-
CASSLSPSGKETQYF
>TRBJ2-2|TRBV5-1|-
CASSGGYTGELFF
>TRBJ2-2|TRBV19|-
CASSIMVQVGELFF
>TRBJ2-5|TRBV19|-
CARSSVQETQYF
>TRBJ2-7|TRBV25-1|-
CASTLRGAGVPQYF
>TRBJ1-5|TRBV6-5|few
CASSPTGGNQPQHF
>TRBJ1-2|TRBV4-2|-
CASSQDLATAANYGYTF
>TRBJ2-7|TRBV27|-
CASSLTLQRGTIYEQYF
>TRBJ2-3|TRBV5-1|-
CASSSGTSGGTDTQYF
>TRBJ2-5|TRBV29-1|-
CSVDRHGLAGEGGETQYF
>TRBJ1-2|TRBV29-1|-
CSVYREGYTF